The 9 T cell receptor beta chains in this list originate from one sample, sequenced in a study of T cell changes during pregnancy in multiple sclerosis. The data were produced by immunoSEQ multiplex PCR, yet TCRdb's version contains in-frame clones alone and is incomplete. The sample has about 67,000 clones, 90% seen once. Here the sequenced sample was peripheral blood, taken in the third trimester of pregnancy. Receptor source: a female donor with multiple sclerosis, enrolled in a pregnancy study.

The chain carries TRBV7-2 and TRBJ1-5; D gene ambiguous. The CDR3 has 12 amino acids. V gave up 5 bases and J gave up 9 bases, with 11 bases separating them. Looked up from germline, CDR1 is SGHTA and CDR2 is FQGNSA. The CDR3 loop is CASSPPSGPQHF. CDR3 DNA sequence: TGTGCCAGCAGCCCTCCTTCGGGGCCCCAGCATTTT. Full variable domain (rest looked up from reference TRBV7-2 and TRBJ1-5): GAGVSQSPSNKVTEKGKDVELRCDPISGHTALYWYRQSLGQGLEFLIYFQGNSAPDKSGLPSDRFSAERTGGSVSTLTIQRTQQEDSAVYLCASSPPSGPQHFGDGTRLSIL.

The count of this clone is one. The chain carries TRBV7-8 and TRBJ2-7; 9 nucleotides align to TRBD1. The CDR3 has 18 amino acids. In germline, CDR1 is SGHVS, CDR2 FQNEAQ. With 5 bases clipped from V and 2 bases from J, the junction kept 16 bases outside the gene matches. CDR3 loop: CASSPKPWRDRETYEQYF. CDR3 nucleotide sequence: TGTGCCAGCAGCCCAAAGCCCTGGCGGGACAGGGAGACCTACGAGCAGTACTTC.

The rearrangement uses TRBV19 and TRBJ1-2; 8 bases are shared with TRBD1. Per germline, CDR1 LNHDA and CDR2 SQIVND (reference sequence). V lost 4 bases and J lost 5; bases outside the gene matches: 9. The CDR3 length is 15 residues. CDR3 region: CASSTLGQGVYGYTF. CDR3 nucleotides: TGTGCCAGTAGTACCCTCGGACAGGGCGTGTATGGCTACACCTTC. Together with reference TRBV19 and TRBJ1-2, the CDR3 gives the full variable domain: DGGITQSPKYLFRKEGQNVTLSCEQNLNHDAMYWYRQDPGQGLRLIYYSQIVNDFQKGDIAEGYSVSREKKESFPLTVTSAQKNPTAFYLCASSTLGQGVYGYTFGSGTRLTVV.

The CDR3 loop is CASSLVASPNEQFF. The CDR3 region has the DNA TGTGCCAGCAGCTTAGTAGCTAGCCCCAATGAGCAGTTCTTC. The V gene is TRBV7-9, the J gene TRBJ2-1; possibly TRBD2 for D (5 bases). Germline V gives CDR1 SEHNR, CDR2 FQNEAQ (reference sequence). The CDR3 totals 14 residues. V was shortened by 1 base and J by 6 bases, with 10 bases between the two germline ends.

The rearrangement uses TRBV25-1 and TRBJ2-1; the D gene is possibly TRBD1 (6 bases). This CDR3 comprises 14 residues. V gave up 4 bases and J gave up 1 base, with 8 bases separating them. The germline V gene has CDR1 MGHDK and CDR2 SYGVNS. CDR3 DNA sequence: TGTGCCAGCAGTGGACAGGCTTCCTACAATGAGCAGTTCTTC. Amino acids: CASSGQASYNEQFF.

This chain connects TRBV23-1 to TRBJ2-7; perhaps TRBD1 as D (7 bases). TRBV23-1 is an open reading frame whose function is uncertain. The CDR3 is made up of 15 amino acids. Trimming removed 4 bases from V and 2 bases from J, with 15 bases in between. CDR3 protein: CASSPGQGGTYEQYF. The DNA for the CDR3 is TGCGCCAGCAGTCCTGGGCAGGGGGGTACCTACGAGCAGTACTTC.

The V gene is TRBV15, the J gene TRBJ2-3; 7 positions agree with TRBD1. Germline CDR1 reads LNHNV; CDR2 reads YYDKDF (reference sequence). J gave up 3 bases and V 1 base, and 7 bases lay outside the gene matches. CDR3 length: 16 amino acids. CDR3 amino acids: CATSRGDSVMTDTQYF. The CDR3 DNA follows: TGTGCCACCAGCAGAGGGGACAGTGTGATGACAGATACGCAGTATTTT. The whole variable domain, filled in from reference TRBV15 and TRBJ2-3, reads DAMVIQNPRYQVTQFGKPVTLSCSQTLNHNVMYWYQQKSSQAPKLLFHYYDKDFNNEADTPDNFQSRRPNTSFCFLDIRSPGLGDTAMYLCATSRGDSVMTDTQYFGPGTRLTVL.

The chain is built from TRBV7-2 and TRBJ2-7; D gene ambiguous. CDR3 size: 13 residues. Germline CDR1 SGHTA, CDR2 FQGNSA. Trimming pared 3 bases from V and 2 bases from J, leaving 8 bases between. CDR3 sequence reads: CASSFDSPYEQYF. In DNA, the CDR3 is TGTGCCAGCAGCTTCGACTCTCCCTACGAGCAGTACTTC.

This chain connects TRBV5-4 to TRBJ1-2; D is unresolved. The germline V gene encodes CDR1 SGHNT and CDR2 YYREEE (reference sequence). The CDR3 sequence is 14 residues long. The V end was cut by 4 bases, the J end by 7 bases, with 17 bases between. CDR3 coding DNA: TGTGCCAGCAGCCATTTGGAGTCATTTATTGGCTACACCTTC. It is translated as CASSHLESFIGYTF. The entire variable domain, with the rest obtained from reference TRBV5-4 and TRBJ1-2, is as follows: ETGVTQSPTHLIKTRGQQVTLRCSSQSGHNTVSWYQQALGQGPQFIFQYYREEENGRGNFPPRFSGLQFPNYSSELNVNALELDDSALYLCASSHLESFIGYTFGSGTRLTVV.